This T cell receptor (beta chain) was profiled in a study of blood T cell repertoires in COVID-19. The CDR3 covers 13 residues. The germline CDR1 and CDR2 sequences are MNHNY and SVGAGI (reference sequence). The trim removed 5 bases at V and 7 bases at J, leaving 3 bases unmatched. Source study methods: How many nucleated cells were present was estimated from reference gene primer amplification. Method: immunoSEQ multiplex PCR; TCRdb's copy keeps in-frame clones and lacks some. V, J and clone size are taken as reported in that table, and D and trimming were inferred from the DNA itself. The sample lists 25,000 to 35,000 clones, approximately 86% occurring once.

The specimen was peripheral blood. The sequence came from a man in his sixties with active COVID-19. The chain couples TRBV6-6 to TRBJ2-7; TRBD2 agrees at 12 bases. CDR3: CASSPGLAGEQYF. The CDR3 region has the DNA TGTGCCAGCAGTCCGGGACTAGCGGGTGAGCAGTACTTC.